Described below is a single T cell receptor (beta chain) sequence and its context. This clone was observed a few times. Its antigen is not yet known. Base-call qualities are not available, and no considerably larger clone is one nucleotide away. The data originate from a study of blood T cell repertoires in COVID-19 (dated by TCRdb to about 2020). Regarding the research as a whole: The collaborator samples originated in the United States, Italy and Spain and spanned the acute and convalescent phases of COVID-19. The prospective study material was composed of cDNA or gDNA derived from T cells, B-cell-depleted T cells, or PBMCs. The dataset comprised deeply sampled blood TCRbeta repertoires from subjects exposed to, actively infected with, or recovered from COVID-19. The repertoires were released in a freely available public database intended as a resource for research on the immune response to SARS-CoV-2. The samples were drawn from two sources: the first 160 participants of the ongoing ImmuneRACE study, and 1,000 to 1,500 subjects contributed by 6 global collaborators. A de-identified subject ID, COVID-19 status, age in years and sex were almost always included in the sample metadata. HLA class I and class II types, where available, came from metadata supplied by the sample provider rather than from assay-based typing. The research as a whole found: The amount of clinical and demographic metadata varied by source and participant and was provided uncurated.

One collaborating source in Seattle enrolled patients while the patients were actively infected and followed the patients over time throughout the course of disease. The collaborating institutions used their own protocols to collect whole blood in K2EDTA tubes. Collaborator samples were shipped for TCRbeta analysis as frozen whole blood, isolated PBMCs, or DNA extracted from either sample type. The immunoSEQ Assay, a bias-controlled multiplex PCR, was used to amplify TCRbeta CDR3 regions from genomic DNA. In the source study's methods: The number of nucleated cells in each sample was estimated from the amplification of reference gene primers within the assay. Sequence reads were collapsed and filtered to measure the absolute abundance of every unique TCRbeta CDR3 rearrangement. Productive Simpson clonality was computed per sample as the square root of Simpson's diversity index over productive rearrangements. In TCRdb, the immuneACCESS table is reduced to in-frame sequences with V and J assigned. These tables do not hold every clone; where another copy was compared, an unresolved V gene accounts for under half, and the others remain unexplained. That table is the source of V, J and clone size, and D and trimming were worked out from the DNA. Within this sample are 300,000 to 450,000 clones, with approximately 87% of them counted one time only. The top ten clonotypes cover about 2.3% of the sample.

The CDR3 sequence holds 17 residues, the cysteine and phenylalanine included. Only the CDR3 part of the read is kept: 51 bases, read in frame from the first base. The germline V gene (reference sequence) provides CDR1 LNHDA and CDR2 SQIVND. V sheds 3 bases and J sheds 2 bases, leaving 17 bases between their ends. This clonotype was obtained from a woman in her sixties or seventies with COVID-19, enrolled during active disease. Specimen: peripheral blood. The rearrangement combines TRBV19 with TRBJ1-5, with the D gene uncertain. Read as DNA, the sequence is TGTGCCAGTAGTATCCGCGGATTAATCTCAGGCAATCAGCCCCAGCATTTT. This sequence encodes CASSIRGLISGNQPQHF.